This T cell receptor (beta chain) was recovered during a study of T cell responses to AZD1222 COVID-19 vaccine. Study-wide results and limits: The span of vaccine-associated CD4 TCRs extended across spike, with dominance at 160-218 and 743-854. It should be noted that donors were predominantly white British and more often female, and clonal diversity was possibly underestimated.

There are a few counts of this clone. The target antigen is unknown. The CDR3 extends over 15 amino acids. V trimming: 2 bases; J trimming: 4 bases; junction bases outside the gene matches: 4. The germline gives CDR1 MRHNA, CDR2 SNTAGT. Repertoires were generated with immunoSEQ multiplex PCR, while TCRdb's copy carries only in-frame clones and drops some. The data show 150,000 or so clones, 90% seen once. The sequencing used peripheral blood, collected on day 0 of AZD1222 vaccination. The gene calls are TRBV6-4 and TRBJ2-2; TRBD1 aligns across 7 bases. The clonotype originates from an adult in good health. The chain's CDR3 is CASSDRGDSTGELFF. CDR3 DNA sequence: TGTGCCAGCAGTGACAGAGGGGACAGCACCGGGGAGCTGTTTTTT.